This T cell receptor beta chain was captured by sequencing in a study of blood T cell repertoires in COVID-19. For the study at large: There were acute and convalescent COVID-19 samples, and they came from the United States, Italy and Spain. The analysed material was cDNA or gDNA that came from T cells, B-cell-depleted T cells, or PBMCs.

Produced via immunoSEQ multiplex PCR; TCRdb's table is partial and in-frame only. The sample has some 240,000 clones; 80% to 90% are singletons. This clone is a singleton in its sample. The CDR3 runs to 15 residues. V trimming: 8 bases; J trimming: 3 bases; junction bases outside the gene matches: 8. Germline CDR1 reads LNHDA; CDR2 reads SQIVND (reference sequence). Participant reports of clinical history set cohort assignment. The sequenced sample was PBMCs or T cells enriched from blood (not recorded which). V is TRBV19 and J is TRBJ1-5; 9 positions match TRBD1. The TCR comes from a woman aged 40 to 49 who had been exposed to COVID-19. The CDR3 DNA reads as TGTGCCAGTGAGGGGACAGGGAATTTCAATCAGCCCCAGCATTTT. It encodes CASEGTGNFNQPQHF.